This TCR beta chain was observed in a study of blood T cell repertoires in COVID-19. The germline V gene encodes CDR1 GTSNPN and CDR2 SVGIG (reference sequence). The V gene end was trimmed by 5 bases and the J gene end by 5 bases; junction bases not matched to a gene: 8. This CDR3 is 14 amino acids long. In the authors' workflow: It was from reference gene primer amplification that nucleated cell counts were estimated. The protocol was immunoSEQ multiplex PCR, while the TCRdb copy is restricted to in-frame clones and leaves out a portion. Clone size and the V and J calls come from that table; the DNA yielded D and trimming. The sample has approximately 470,000 clones, 80% to 90% seen once; the top ten hold 3% to 4%.

Sample: peripheral blood. The V call is TRBV30, the J call TRBJ1-1; 10 nucleotides agree with TRBD1. The source of this sequence is a human donor in a cohort sampled during active COVID-19. DNA of the CDR3: TGTGCCTGGGGGACCGGGACAGGGGTAACTGAAGCTTTCTTT. Translating gives CAWGTGTGVTEAFF.